This TCR beta chain was retrieved from a study of cytomegalovirus exposure and HLA in healthy donors. Study-level information: Early released data had roughly 81 million unique TCRs, all coming from HLA-typed donors.

Study-level points and caveats: Later findings reportedly placed an Asian-associated ancestry cluster below the approximately 700-donor mean for N-insertions.

PCR primers comprised 60 Vbeta and 13 Jbeta primers. Clones were sequenced by immunoSEQ multiplex PCR, and TCRdb holds only the in-frame ones, with some missing. The sample includes 200,000 to 250,000 clones, roughly 80% seen only once; the top ten take around 16%. The germline CDR1 and CDR2 sequences are SGHRS and YFSETQ. V was cut by 3 bases and J by 4 bases, with 13 bases left in between. The CDR3 is 14 amino acids. This clone has more than one count but fewer than ten. Its target is unknown. The sample was PBMCs. The sequence derives from a man between 35 and 55 years old in good health and CMV-seronegative. The V call is TRBV5-1, the J call TRBJ1-1, with D perhaps matching TRBD1 (6 bases). The CDR3 DNA follows: TGCGCCAGCAGCTCCAGATTGGGGGCCACTGAAGCTTTCTTT. It translates to CASSSRLGATEAFF.